This entry concerns a single T cell receptor beta chain. The sample is drawn from a study of control samples from healthy donors and cancer patients. Produced via immunoSEQ multiplex PCR; TCRdb's table is partial and in-frame only. The table records about 41,000 clones, about 94% of them present only once. Trimming left V 5 bases short and J 7 bases short, with 15 bases between. Germline values: CDR1 SEHNR, CDR2 FQNEAQ (reference sequence). This CDR3 spans 14 amino acids. The chain has TRBV7-9 and TRBJ1-5, with D possibly matching TRBD1 (5 bases). The TCR originated in a man aged 55 to 70 in good health. The sample was blood. The CDR3 nucleotides read TGTGCCAGCAGCGATGCGGGGGATATGCAGCCCCAGCATTTT. Protein: CASSDAGDMQPQHF.